This T cell receptor beta chain was sequenced during a study of naive and memory T cell subsets. In this sample, this clonotype turned up many times. Blood and skin TCR RNA was reverse transcribed with alpha and beta constant primers. Ligated cDNA underwent four rounds of PCR with nested alpha and beta constant region primers and SP2. A single record per CDR3 protein comes from TCRdb applying MiXCR to the UMI-ligation and nested PCR reads. The table has some 20,000 distinct CDR3 sequences, 9.5% seen once. Treatment denoted: skin biopsy from PPD injection site in Mantoux-positive individual. Unsorted total RNA, roughly 1 to 1000 ng, was DNase treated before reverse transcription. TCR cDNA received a 3' ligated oligonucleotide that carried a UMI. Individuals with a positive Mantoux test gave biopsies from PPD-injected skin. Germline V CDR1 and CDR2: SEHNR, FQNEAQ (reference sequence). The CDR3 extends over 16 amino acids. V lost 2 bases to trimming and J lost 3 bases, with 14 bases between them.

Source: skin, taken from a tuberculin skin test site. This clonotype was sampled from an adult in good health. The chain recombines TRBV7-9 with TRBJ2-1; D remains unclear. In DNA, the CDR3 is TGTGCCAGCAGCTTATTCTTTGACACCTTCTACAATGAGCAGTTCTTC. Its protein product is CASSLFFDTFYNEQFF.